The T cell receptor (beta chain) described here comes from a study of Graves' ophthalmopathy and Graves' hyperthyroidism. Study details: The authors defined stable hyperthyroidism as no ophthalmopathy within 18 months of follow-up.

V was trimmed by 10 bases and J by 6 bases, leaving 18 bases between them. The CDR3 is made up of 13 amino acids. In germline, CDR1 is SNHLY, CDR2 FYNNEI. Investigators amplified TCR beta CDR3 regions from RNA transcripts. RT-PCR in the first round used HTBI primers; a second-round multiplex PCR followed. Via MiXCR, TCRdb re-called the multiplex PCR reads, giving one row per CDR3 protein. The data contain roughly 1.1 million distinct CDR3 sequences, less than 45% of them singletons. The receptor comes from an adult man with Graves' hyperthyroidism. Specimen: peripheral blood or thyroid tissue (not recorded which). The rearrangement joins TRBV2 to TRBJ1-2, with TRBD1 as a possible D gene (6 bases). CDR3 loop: CATQKGGLDGYTF. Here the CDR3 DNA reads TGTGCCACTCAAAAGGGGGGGCTGGATGGCTACACCTTC.